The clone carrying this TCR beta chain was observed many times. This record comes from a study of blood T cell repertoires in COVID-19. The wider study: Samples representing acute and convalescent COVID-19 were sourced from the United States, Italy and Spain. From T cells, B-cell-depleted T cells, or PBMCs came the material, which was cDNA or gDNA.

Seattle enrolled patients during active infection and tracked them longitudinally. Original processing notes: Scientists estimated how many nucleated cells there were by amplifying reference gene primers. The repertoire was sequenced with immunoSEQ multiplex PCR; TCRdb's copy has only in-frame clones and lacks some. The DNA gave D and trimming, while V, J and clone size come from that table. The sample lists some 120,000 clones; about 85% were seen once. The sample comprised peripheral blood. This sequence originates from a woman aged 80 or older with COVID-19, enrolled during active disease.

The CDR3 DNA sequence: TGTGCCAGCAGAAAGACAGGGGAGGGCACTGAAGCTTTCTTT. Amino acids: CASRKTGEGTEAFF. The chain has TRBV5-4 and TRBJ1-1, with 8 positions matching TRBD1. There are 14 residues in the CDR3. Germline-derived CDR1 and CDR2 are SGHNT and YYREEE (reference sequence). V was pared by 5 bases and J by 4 bases, with 7 bases of the junction left unmatched. Drawing the rest from reference TRBV5-4 and TRBJ1-1, the complete variable domain is ETGVTQSPTHLIKTRGQQVTLRCSSQSGHNTVSWYQQALGQGPQFIFQYYREEENGRGNFPPRFSGLQFPNYSSELNVNALELDDSALYLCASRKTGEGTEAFFGQGTRLTVV.